These 12 T cell receptor beta chains share one sample of origin, sequenced in a study of PD-1 blockade in classical Hodgkin lymphoma. All trial patients relapsed after autologous stem cell transplantation. Produced via immunoSEQ multiplex PCR; TCRdb's table is partial and in-frame only. The sample includes roughly 12,000 clones, around 72% of them seen just once. The sample in question was peripheral blood mononuclear cells (PBMCs), obtained at baseline. The origin of the receptors is a human donor with classical Hodgkin lymphoma.

The rearrangement uses TRBV14 and TRBJ2-7; D perhaps matches TRBD1 (6 bases). Germline V gene lookup returns CDR1 SGHDN and CDR2 FVKESK. V lost 4 bases, J lost 3 bases, and 13 bases lay in between. This CDR3 spans 14 amino acids. In nucleotides, the CDR3 is TGTGCCAGCAGCCGGGACACGACCCTCTACGAGCAGTACTTC. This translates into CASSRDTTLYEQYF.

This clone was recorded a few times. The rearrangement joins TRBV9 to TRBJ1-1, with TRBD1 as a possible D gene (6 bases). The V gene lost 3 bases and the J gene lost 6 bases, with 12 bases spanning the gap. The CDR3 spans 13 residues. CDR1 and CDR2 from the germline V gene are SGDLS and YYNGEE. CDR3 sequence reads: CASSEGGGAEAFF. The CDR3 region has the DNA TGTGCCAGCAGCGAGGGGGGAGGGGCTGAAGCTTTCTTT.

V usage is TRBV19 and J usage is TRBJ1-2; D is possibly TRBD1 (6 bases). Trimming stripped 5 bases from V and 3 bases from J, with 16 bases between. The CDR3 consists of 15 residues. Per the germline V gene, CDR1 is LNHDA and CDR2 is SQIVND (reference sequence). The CDR3 sequence: CASSLQGGGYYGYTF. DNA for the CDR3: TGTGCCAGTAGTCTTCAAGGGGGGGGCTACTATGGCTACACCTTC. The complete variable domain, with remaining parts taken from reference TRBV19 and TRBJ1-2, reads DGGITQSPKYLFRKEGQNVTLSCEQNLNHDAMYWYRQDPGQGLRLIYYSQIVNDFQKGDIAEGYSVSREKKESFPLTVTSAQKNPTAFYLCASSLQGGGYYGYTFGSGTRLTVV.

V and J are TRBV9 and TRBJ1-1, with a tentative D call TRBD1 (5 bases). CDR3 length equals 15 residues. Trimming removed 0 bases from V and 2 bases from J, with 11 bases in between. Germline loops: CDR1 SGDLS, CDR2 YYNGEE. This chain's CDR3 is CASSVGGAINTEAFF. The CDR3 DNA sequence: TGTGCCAGCAGCGTAGGAGGGGCAATAAACACTGAAGCTTTCTTT. Together with reference TRBV9 and TRBJ1-1, the CDR3 gives the full variable domain: DSGVTQTPKHLITATGQRVTLRCSPRSGDLSVYWYQQSLDQGLQFLIQYYNGEERAKGNILERFSAQQFPDLHSELNLSSLELGDSALYFCASSVGGAINTEAFFGQGTRLTVV.

The chain uses TRBV4-1 and TRBJ2-1; the D is unclear. Germline lookup yields CDR1 MGHRA and CDR2 YSYEKL. V was shortened by 5 bases and J by 7 bases, with 9 bases between the two germline ends. The CDR3 length is 12 residues. CDR3 protein: CASSSELNEQFF. DNA of the CDR3: TGCGCCAGCAGCTCCGAACTTAATGAGCAGTTCTTC.

The chain joins TRBV7-8 to TRBJ2-3; possible D gene TRBD1, 5 bases. V lost 3 bases and J 3 bases, leaving 7 bases between the germline ends. The CDR3 runs to 13 residues. Germline-derived CDR1 and CDR2 are SGHVS and FQNEAQ. The CDR3 nucleotides read TGTGCCAGCAGCTTCAGGGTTACAGATACGCAGTATTTT. Its protein product is CASSFRVTDTQYF.

The rearrangement uses TRBV6-1 and TRBJ1-2; D gene uncertain. Germline values: CDR1 MNHNS, CDR2 SASEGT. Deletions cut 1 base from V and 6 bases from J, with 21 bases between. This CDR3 is 17 amino acids long. The CDR3 spells CASSEEGSGGHENGYTF. CDR3 nucleotides: TGTGCCAGCAGTGAAGAAGGGTCAGGCGGGCATGAGAATGGCTACACCTTC.

In its sample, this clone was seen a few times. CDR3 nucleotides: TGTGCCAGCAAGAGCGAGGGGACAGCATACAATGAGCAGTTCTTC. This codes for CASKSEGTAYNEQFF. V usage is TRBV6-1 and J usage is TRBJ2-1, with TRBD1 identical over 7 bases. V was clipped by 7 bases and J by 4 bases; unmatched bases: 10. Germline CDR1 is MNHNS and CDR2 is SASEGT. The CDR3 extends over 15 amino acids.

This chain connects TRBV4-1 to TRBJ2-1; the D is unclear. The CDR3 is 14 amino acids. CDR1 and CDR2 (germline): MGHRA, YSYEKL. V lost 1 base, J lost 0 bases, and 4 bases lay in between. The CDR3 DNA follows: TGCGCCAGCAGCCAAGCGACCTCCTACAATGAGCAGTTCTTC. It yields the protein CASSQATSYNEQFF.

The chain has TRBV9 and TRBJ1-6; 8 bases map to TRBD1. Germline CDR1 is SGDLS and CDR2 is YYNGEE. This CDR3 is 16 amino acids long. Trimming at V came to 4 bases and at J to 9 bases, leaving 12 bases not matched to a gene. The CDR3 DNA follows: TGTGCCAGCAGCCCCCGGGGGGGACAGGAGGCTTCACCCCTCCACTTT. Protein sequence: CASSPRGGQEASPLHF.

This chain uses TRBV5-4 with TRBJ2-7; D unclear. Germline CDR1 SGHNT, CDR2 YYREEE (reference sequence). Trimming cost V 1 base and J 3 bases, with 2 bases left between them. The CDR3 consists of 11 residues. The CDR3 sequence: CASSLNYEQYF. The CDR3 region has the DNA TGTGCCAGCAGCTTGAACTACGAGCAGTACTTC.

The chain employs TRBV28 and TRBJ2-5; TRBD2 is a possible D gene (5 bases). This CDR3 region has 14 residues. Germline CDR1 is MDHEN and CDR2 is SYDVKM. V was trimmed by 8 bases and J by 1 base, leaving 14 bases between them. The chain's CDR3 is CASLPGSLQETQYF. In nucleotides, the CDR3 is TGTGCCAGCCTTCCGGGGAGCCTCCAAGAGACCCAGTACTTC. Looking up the rest from reference TRBV28 and TRBJ2-5 gives the full variable domain: DVKVTQSSRYLVKRTGEKVFLECVQDMDHENMFWYRQDPGLGLRLIYFSYDVKMKEKGDIPEGYSVSREKKERFSLILESASTNQTSMYLCASLPGSLQETQYFGPGTRLLVL.